This T cell receptor (beta chain) was obtained from a study of T cells in Graves' hyperthyroidism and ophthalmopathy. Ten or more counts support this clonotype. V gave up 3 bases and J gave up 0 bases; unmatched junction bases: 2. Germline V lookup: CDR1 MDHEN, CDR2 SYDVKM. The CDR3 contains 15 residues. What was amplified from RNA transcripts were TCR beta CDR3 regions. The TCR CDR3 first-round RT-PCR relied on the HTBI primer set. TCRdb processed the multiplex PCR reads anew with MiXCR; each CDR3 protein has one entry. The data contain hundreds of thousands of distinct CDR3 sequences, over 15% of them singletons.

This TCR was sampled from a young woman with Graves' ophthalmopathy. Source material: blood. The chain joins TRBV28 to TRBJ1-2; 9 bases fit TRBD1. The CDR3 spells CASSFTGGPNYGYTF. CDR3 nucleotide sequence: TGTGCCAGCAGTTTCACAGGGGGCCCTAACTATGGCTACACCTTC.